This TCR beta chain comes out of a study of CD8 T cells in ankylosing spondylitis. Study-level results: Reportedly, matched ankylosing spondylitis synovial fluid was significantly enriched for disease-linked clones. Roughly eight highly homologous variants made up a TCR beta motif that seemed to typify ankylosing spondylitis blood. Reactive arthritis synovial fluid and blood previously showed some of these motif variants.

Comments on this clonotype: What it binds is unknown.

Generation of TCR beta libraries employed quantitative 5'-RACE incorporating molecular barcodes. TCRdb fed the 5' RACE reads into MiXCR, producing one record per CDR3 protein. There are more than 250,000 distinct CDR3 sequences in the sample; around a tenth occur only once, and roughly 9% lies in the top ten. In germline, CDR1 is MNHEY, CDR2 SMNVEV (reference sequence). V was clipped by 6 bases and J by 7 bases; unmatched bases: 17. The length of the CDR3 is 16 residues. Material: blood, either unsorted or a sorted T cell fraction (not recorded which). The TCR sequence derives from a female donor with ankylosing spondylitis or in good health (not recorded which). The V call is TRBV27, the J call TRBJ2-7; 8 positions match TRBD1. CDR3 loop: CASRLGQGSTLVEQYF. CDR3 DNA: TGTGCCAGCAGATTAGGACAGGGCAGCACCCTCGTGGAGCAGTACTTC.